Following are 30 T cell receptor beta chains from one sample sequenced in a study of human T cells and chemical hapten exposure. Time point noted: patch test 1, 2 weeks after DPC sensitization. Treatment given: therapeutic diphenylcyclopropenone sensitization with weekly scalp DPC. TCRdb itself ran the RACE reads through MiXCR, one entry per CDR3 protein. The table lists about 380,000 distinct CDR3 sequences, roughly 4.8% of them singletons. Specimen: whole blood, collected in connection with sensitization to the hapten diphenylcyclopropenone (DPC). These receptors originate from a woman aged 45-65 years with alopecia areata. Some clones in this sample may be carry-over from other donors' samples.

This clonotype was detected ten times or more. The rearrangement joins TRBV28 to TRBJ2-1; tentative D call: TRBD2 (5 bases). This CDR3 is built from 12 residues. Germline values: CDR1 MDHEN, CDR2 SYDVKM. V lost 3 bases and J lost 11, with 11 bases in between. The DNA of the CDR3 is TGTGCCAGCAGTTTGGATAGCGAAAAGCAGTTCTTC. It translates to CASSLDSEKQFF.

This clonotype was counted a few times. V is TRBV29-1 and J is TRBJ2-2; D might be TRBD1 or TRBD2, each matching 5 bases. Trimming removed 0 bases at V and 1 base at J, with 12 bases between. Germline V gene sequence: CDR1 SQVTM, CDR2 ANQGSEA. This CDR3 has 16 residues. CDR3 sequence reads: CSVEERGDKNTGELFF. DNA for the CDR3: TGCAGCGTTGAAGAAAGAGGGGATAAGAACACCGGGGAGCTGTTTTTT.

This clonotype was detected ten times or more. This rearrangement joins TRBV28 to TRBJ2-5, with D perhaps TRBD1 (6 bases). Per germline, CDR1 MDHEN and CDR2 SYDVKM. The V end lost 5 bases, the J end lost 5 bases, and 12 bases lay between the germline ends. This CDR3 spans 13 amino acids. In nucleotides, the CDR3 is TGTGCCAGCAGTCAGGGGCGGTTGGAGACCCAGTACTTC. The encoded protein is CASSQGRLETQYF.

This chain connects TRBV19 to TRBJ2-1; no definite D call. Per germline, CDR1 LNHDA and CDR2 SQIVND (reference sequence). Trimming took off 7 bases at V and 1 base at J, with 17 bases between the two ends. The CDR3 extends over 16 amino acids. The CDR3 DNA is TGTGCCAGTACCGAGAGGCCAGGACCTTCCTACAATGAGCAGTTCTTC. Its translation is CASTERPGPSYNEQFF.

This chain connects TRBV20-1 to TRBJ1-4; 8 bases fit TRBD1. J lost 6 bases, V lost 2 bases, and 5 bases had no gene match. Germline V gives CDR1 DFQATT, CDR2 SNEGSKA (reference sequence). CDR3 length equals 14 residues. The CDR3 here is CSARSGQGDEKLFF. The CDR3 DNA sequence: TGCAGTGCTAGATCAGGACAGGGAGATGAAAAACTGTTTTTT.

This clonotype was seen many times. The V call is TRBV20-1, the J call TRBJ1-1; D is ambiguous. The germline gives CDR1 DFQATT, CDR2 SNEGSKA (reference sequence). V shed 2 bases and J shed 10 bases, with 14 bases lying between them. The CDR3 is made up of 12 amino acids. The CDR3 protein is CSARLQTDRAFF. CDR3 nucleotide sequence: TGCAGTGCTAGACTCCAGACCGATAGAGCTTTCTTT.

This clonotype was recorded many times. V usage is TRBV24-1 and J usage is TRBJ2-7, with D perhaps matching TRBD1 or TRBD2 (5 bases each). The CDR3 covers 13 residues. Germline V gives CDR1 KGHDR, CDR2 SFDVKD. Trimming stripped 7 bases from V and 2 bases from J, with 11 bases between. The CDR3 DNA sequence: TGTGCCACCAGGTCCGGGGCTCCCTACGAGCAGTACTTC. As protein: CATRSGAPYEQYF.

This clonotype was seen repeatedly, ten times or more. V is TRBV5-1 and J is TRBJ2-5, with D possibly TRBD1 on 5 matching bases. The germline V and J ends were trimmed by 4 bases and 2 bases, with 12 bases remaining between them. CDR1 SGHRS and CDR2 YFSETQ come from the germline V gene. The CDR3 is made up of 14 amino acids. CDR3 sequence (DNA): TGCGCCAGCAGCCGGGCGACAGTTCAAGAGACCCAGTACTTC. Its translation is CASSRATVQETQYF.

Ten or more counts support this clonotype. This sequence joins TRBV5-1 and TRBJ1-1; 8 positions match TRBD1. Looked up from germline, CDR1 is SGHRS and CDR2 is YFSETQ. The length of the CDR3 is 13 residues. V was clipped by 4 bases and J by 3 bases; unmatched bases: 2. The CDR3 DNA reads TGCGCCAGCAGCGTACAGGGGGACACTGAAGCTTTCTTT. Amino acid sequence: CASSVQGDTEAFF.

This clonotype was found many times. CDR3: CASSLWGGEGINQPQHF. CDR3 nucleotide sequence: TGTGCCAGCAGTTTGTGGGGGGGCGAGGGCATCAATCAGCCCCAGCATTTT. The chain employs TRBV28 and TRBJ1-5, with a tentative D call TRBD1 (6 bases). Deletions cut 3 bases from V and 3 bases from J, with 18 bases between. The germline V gene encodes CDR1 MDHEN and CDR2 SYDVKM. This CDR3 contains 17 residues.

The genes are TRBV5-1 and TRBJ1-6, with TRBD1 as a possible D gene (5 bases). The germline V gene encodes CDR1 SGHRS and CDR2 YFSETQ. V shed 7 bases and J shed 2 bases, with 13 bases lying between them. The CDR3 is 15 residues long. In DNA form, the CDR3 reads TGCGCCAGCGCGGGAGGGGATCCCTATAATTCACCCCTCCACTTT. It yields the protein CASAGGDPYNSPLHF.

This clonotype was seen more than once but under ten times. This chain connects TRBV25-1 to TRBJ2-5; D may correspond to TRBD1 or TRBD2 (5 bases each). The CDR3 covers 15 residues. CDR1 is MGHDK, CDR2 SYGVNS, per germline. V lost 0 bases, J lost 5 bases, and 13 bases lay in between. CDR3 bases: TGTGCCAGCAGTGAATATAGTAACAGGAGGGAGACCCAGTACTTC. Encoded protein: CASSEYSNRRETQYF.

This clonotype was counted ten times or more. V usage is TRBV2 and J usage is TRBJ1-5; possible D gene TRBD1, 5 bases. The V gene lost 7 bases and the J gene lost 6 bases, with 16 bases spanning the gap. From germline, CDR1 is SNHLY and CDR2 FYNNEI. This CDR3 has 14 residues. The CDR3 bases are TGTGCCAGCAAATTAGGGGTGGCGGGTCAGCCCCAGCATTTT. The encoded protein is CASKLGVAGQPQHF.

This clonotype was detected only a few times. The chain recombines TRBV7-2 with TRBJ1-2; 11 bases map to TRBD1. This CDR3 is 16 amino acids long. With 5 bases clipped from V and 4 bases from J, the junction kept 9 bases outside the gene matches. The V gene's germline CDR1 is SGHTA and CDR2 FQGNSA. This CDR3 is CASSPEDRGLGYGYTF. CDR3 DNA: TGTGCCAGCAGCCCCGAGGACAGGGGGCTCGGCTATGGCTACACCTTC.

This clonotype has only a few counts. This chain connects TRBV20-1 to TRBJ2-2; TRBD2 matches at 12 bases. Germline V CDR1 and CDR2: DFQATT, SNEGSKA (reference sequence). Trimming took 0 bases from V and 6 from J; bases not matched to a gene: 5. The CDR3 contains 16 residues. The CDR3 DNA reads TGCAGTGCTAGAGATCGGAGACTAGCGGGGGCCGGGGAGCTGTTTTTT. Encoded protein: CSARDRRLAGAGELFF.

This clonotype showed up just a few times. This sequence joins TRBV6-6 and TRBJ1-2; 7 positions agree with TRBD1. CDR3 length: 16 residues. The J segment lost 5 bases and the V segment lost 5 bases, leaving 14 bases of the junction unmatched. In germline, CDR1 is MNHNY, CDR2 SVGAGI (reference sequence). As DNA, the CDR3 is TGTGCCAGCAGTCCCCTCCCAGGGGGAACCTCTTATGGCTACACCTTC. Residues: CASSPLPGGTSYGYTF.

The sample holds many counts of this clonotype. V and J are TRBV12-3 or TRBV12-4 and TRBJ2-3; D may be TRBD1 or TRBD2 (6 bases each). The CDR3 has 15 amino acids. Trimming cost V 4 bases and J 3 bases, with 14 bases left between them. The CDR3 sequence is CASSYPGAGTDTQYF. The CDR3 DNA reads TGTGCCAGCAGTTATCCGGGGGCAGGGACAGATACGCAGTATTTT.

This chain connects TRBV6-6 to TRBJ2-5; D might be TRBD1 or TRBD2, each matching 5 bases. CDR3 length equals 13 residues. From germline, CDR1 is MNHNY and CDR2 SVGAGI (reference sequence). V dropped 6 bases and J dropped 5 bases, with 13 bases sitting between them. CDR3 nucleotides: TGTGCCAGCAGGGCTTCTGGGGGTGAGACCCAGTACTTC. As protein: CASRASGGETQYF.

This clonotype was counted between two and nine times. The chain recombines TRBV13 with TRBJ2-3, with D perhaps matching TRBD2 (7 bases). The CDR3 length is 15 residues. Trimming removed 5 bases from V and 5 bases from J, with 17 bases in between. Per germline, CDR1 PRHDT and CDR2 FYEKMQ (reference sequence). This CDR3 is CASSSRAGAKDTQYF. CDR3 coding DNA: TGTGCCAGCAGCAGCCGGGCGGGGGCGAAAGATACGCAGTATTTT. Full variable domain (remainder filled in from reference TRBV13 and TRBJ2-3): AAGVIQSPRHLIKEKRETATLKCYPIPRHDTVYWYQQGPGQDPQFLISFYEKMQSDKGSIPDRFSAQQFSDYHSELNMSSLELGDSALYFCASSSRAGAKDTQYFGPGTRLTVL.

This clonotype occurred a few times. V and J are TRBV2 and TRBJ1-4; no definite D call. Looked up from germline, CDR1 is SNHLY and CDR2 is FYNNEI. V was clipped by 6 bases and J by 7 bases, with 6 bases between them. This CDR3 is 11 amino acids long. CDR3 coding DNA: TGTGCCAGCAGGTCGGGTGAAAAACTGTTTTTT. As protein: CASRSGEKLFF.

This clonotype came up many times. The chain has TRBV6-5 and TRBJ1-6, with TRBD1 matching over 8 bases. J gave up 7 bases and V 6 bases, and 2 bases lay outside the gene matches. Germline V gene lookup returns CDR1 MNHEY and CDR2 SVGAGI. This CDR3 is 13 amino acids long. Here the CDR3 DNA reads TGTGCCAGCAGGCAGGGGGCAAATTCACCCCTCCACTTT. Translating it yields CASRQGANSPLHF.

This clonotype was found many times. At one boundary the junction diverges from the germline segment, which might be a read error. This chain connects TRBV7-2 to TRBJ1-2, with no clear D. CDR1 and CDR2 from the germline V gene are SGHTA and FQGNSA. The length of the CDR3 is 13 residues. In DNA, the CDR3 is TGTGCCAGCAGCCCCACACTTAAAGGACCCGCGGGGTTC. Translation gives CASSPTLKGPAGF.

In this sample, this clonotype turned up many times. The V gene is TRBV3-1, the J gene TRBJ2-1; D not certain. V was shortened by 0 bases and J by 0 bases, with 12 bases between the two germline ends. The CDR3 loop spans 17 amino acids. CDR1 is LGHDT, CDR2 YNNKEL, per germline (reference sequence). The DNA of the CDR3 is TGTGCCAGCAGCCAAGATGGAAGCGCGAGCTCCTACAATGAGCAGTTCTTC. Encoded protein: CASSQDGSASSYNEQFF.

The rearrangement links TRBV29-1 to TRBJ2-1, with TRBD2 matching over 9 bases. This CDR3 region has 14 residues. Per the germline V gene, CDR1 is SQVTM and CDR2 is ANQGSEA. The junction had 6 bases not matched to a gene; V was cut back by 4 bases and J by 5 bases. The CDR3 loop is CSVALSGRNNEQFF. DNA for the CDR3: TGCAGCGTTGCCCTTAGCGGGAGAAACAATGAGCAGTTCTTC.

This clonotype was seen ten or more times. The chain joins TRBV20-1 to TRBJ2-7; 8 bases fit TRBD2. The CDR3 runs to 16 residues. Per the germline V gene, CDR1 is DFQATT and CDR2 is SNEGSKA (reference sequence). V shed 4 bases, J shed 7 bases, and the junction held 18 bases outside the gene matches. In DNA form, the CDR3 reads TGCAGTGCTATTCCCCTCCTCGGCGGGGGGAAAGGGGAGCAGTACTTC. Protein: CSAIPLLGGGKGEQYF.

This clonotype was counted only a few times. The CDR3 loop reads CASSLSGTDRKLFF. The CDR3 bases are TGTGCCAGCAGCTTATCCGGGACGGACAGAAAACTGTTTTTT. The rearrangement joins TRBV7-9 to TRBJ1-4; maybe TRBD1 (6 bases). The CDR3 is 14 amino acids. Deletions cut 2 bases from V and 10 bases from J, with 14 bases between. Looked up from germline, CDR1 is SEHNR and CDR2 is FQNEAQ (reference sequence).

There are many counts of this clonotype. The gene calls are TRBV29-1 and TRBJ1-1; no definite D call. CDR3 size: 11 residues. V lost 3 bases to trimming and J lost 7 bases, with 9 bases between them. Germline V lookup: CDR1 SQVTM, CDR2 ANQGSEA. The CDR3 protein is CSVDLDGEAFF. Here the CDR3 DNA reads TGCAGCGTTGACTTAGACGGTGAAGCTTTCTTT.

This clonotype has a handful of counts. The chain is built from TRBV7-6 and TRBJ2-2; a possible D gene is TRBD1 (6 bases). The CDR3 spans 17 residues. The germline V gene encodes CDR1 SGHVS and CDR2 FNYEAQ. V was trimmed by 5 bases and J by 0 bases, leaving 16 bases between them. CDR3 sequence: CASSPPTGYSNTGELFF. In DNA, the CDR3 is TGTGCCAGCAGCCCCCCGACAGGCTATTCGAACACCGGGGAGCTGTTTTTT.

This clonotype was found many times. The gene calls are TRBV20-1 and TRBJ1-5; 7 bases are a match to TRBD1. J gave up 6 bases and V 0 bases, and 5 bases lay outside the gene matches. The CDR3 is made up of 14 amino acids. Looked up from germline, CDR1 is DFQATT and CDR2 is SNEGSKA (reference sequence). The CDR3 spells CSARDPRGGQPQHF. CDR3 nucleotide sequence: TGCAGTGCTAGAGATCCCAGGGGGGGTCAGCCCCAGCATTTT.

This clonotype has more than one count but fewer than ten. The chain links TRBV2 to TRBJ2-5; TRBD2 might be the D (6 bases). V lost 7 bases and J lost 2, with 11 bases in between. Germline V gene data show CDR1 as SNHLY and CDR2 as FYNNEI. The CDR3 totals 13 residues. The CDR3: CASNGTPQETQYF. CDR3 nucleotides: TGTGCCAGCAATGGGACTCCACAAGAGACCCAGTACTTC.